These 6 T cell receptor beta chains came from one sample sequenced in a study of response to subunit inactivated influenza vaccine (dated by TCRdb to the late 2010s). Library method: RT-PCR. Sequencing was carried out with an Illumina HiSeq 2500. TCRdb itself trimmed the public reads at Q25 with fastp, ran MiXCR and retained productive beta chains. Rows merge per CDR3 protein into single entries with the most common DNA and genes. The sample records around 200,000 distinct CDR3 sequences, roughly 8.7% of which are singletons. The ten largest clones represent 11% of the sample. The sequencing here drew on non-naive T cells sorted from PBMCs, taken on the day of vaccination. According to the study, the label for this sample's cell subset or site signals: memory T cell fraction. Receptors were obtained from a man aged 50-60 years who received an inactivated influenza vaccine. Donor details come from another sample of the same person, matched by shared clones.

V usage is TRBV3-1 and J usage is TRBJ2-1, with D possibly TRBD1 on 6 matching bases. This CDR3 comprises 12 residues. Germline-derived CDR1 and CDR2 are LGHDT and YNNKEL (reference sequence). The V and J ends lost 6 bases and 13 bases respectively, with 16 bases between them. CDR3 amino acids: CASSFGQGSQFF. As DNA, the CDR3 is TGTGCCAGCAGTTTCGGTCAGGGGTCTCAGTTCTTC.

This clonotype showed up just a few times. V and J are TRBV19 and TRBJ2-7; D remains unclear. Germline V gene data show CDR1 as LNHDA and CDR2 as SQIVND (reference sequence). The V end lost 6 bases, the J end lost 5 bases, and 8 bases lay between the germline ends. This CDR3 comprises 11 residues. In nucleotides, the CDR3 is TGTGCCAGTAGCAACGGCGACGAGCAGTACTTC. The encoded protein is CASSNGDEQYF.

This clonotype was observed at least ten times. In nucleotides, the CDR3 is TGTGCCAGCAGCCAAAAGGTGGGGGGGCGAAACAATGAGCAGTTCTTC. Its translation: CASSQKVGGRNNEQFF. The V and J genes are TRBV3-1 and TRBJ2-1; D possibly corresponds to TRBD2 (7 bases). The CDR3 is 16 amino acids. Germline CDR1 LGHDT, CDR2 YNNKEL (reference sequence). V gave up 2 bases and J gave up 5 bases, with 16 bases separating them.

In its sample, this clonotype was seen a few times. V and J are TRBV6-5 and TRBJ1-2; possible D gene TRBD1, 5 bases. The CDR3 totals 14 residues. The V gene lost 2 bases and the J gene lost 4 bases, with 11 bases spanning the gap. Germline V gene lookup returns CDR1 MNHEY and CDR2 SVGAGI. The CDR3 here is CASSYVQGGYGYTF. The CDR3 region has the DNA TGTGCCAGCAGTTACGTTCAGGGCGGCTATGGCTACACCTTC.

The table lists this clonotype with many counts. The chain links TRBV12-3 or TRBV12-4 to TRBJ1-6; weak D call: TRBD1 (6 bases). The germline V and J ends were trimmed by 3 bases and 7 bases, with 10 bases remaining between them. The CDR3 is 14 amino acids. Written as DNA, the CDR3 is TGTGCCAGCAGTTTCCAGGGGATAAATTCACCCCTCCACTTT. The encoded protein is CASSFQGINSPLHF.

The CDR3 coding sequence is TGTGCCACCAGTGATTTTTTAGCGGGGAAGGGTCGCAATGAGCAGTTCTTC. Translation gives CATSDFLAGKGRNEQFF. The chain combines TRBV24-1 with TRBJ2-1; 8 bases match TRBD2. The CDR3 covers 17 residues. CDR1 KGHDR and CDR2 SFDVKD come from the germline V gene. With V trimmed by 1 base and J by 6 bases, 10 bases remained unmatched.